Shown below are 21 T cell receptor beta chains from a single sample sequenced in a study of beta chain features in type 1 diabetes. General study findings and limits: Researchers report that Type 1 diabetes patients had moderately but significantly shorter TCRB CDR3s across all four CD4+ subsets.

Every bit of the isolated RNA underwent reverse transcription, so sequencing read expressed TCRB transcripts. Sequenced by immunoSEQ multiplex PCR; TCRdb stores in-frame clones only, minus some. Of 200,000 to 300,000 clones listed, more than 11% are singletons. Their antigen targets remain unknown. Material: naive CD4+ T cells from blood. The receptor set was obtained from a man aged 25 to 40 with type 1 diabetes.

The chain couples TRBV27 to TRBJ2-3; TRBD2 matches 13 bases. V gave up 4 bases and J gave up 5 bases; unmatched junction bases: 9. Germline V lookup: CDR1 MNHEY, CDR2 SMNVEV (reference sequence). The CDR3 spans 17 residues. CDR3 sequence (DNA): TGTGCCAGCAGTTCATCCGGGACTAGCGGGACGGTAGATACGCAGTATTTT. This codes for CASSSSGTSGTVDTQYF.

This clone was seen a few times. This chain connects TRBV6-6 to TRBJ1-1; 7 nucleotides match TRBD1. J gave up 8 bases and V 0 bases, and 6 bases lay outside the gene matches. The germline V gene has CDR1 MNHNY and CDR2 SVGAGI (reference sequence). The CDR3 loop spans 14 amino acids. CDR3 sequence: CASSYSSGTDEAFF. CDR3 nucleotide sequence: TGTGCCAGCAGTTACTCGTCGGGGACAGACGAAGCTTTCTTT.

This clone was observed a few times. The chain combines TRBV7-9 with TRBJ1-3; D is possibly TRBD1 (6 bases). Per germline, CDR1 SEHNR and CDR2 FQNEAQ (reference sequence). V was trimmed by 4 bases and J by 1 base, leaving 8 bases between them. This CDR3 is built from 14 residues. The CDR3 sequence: CASSSGVSGNTIYF. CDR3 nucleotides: TGTGCCAGCAGCTCAGGGGTATCTGGAAACACCATATATTTT.

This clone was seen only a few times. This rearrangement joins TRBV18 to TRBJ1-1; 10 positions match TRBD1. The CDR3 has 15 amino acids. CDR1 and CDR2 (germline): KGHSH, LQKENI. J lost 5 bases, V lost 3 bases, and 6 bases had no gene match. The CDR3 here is CASSPTDRGWTEAFF. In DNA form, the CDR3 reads TGTGCCAGCTCACCGACGGACAGGGGGTGGACTGAAGCTTTCTTT.

CDR3 protein: CASNYFGRDEQYF. CDR3 DNA: TGTGCCAGCAACTACTTCGGGAGGGACGAGCAGTACTTC. The chain has TRBV7-2 and TRBJ2-7; 8 bases align to TRBD2. The J segment lost 5 bases and the V segment lost 7 bases, leaving 7 bases of the junction unmatched. Germline V CDR1 and CDR2: SGHTA, FQGNSA. This CDR3 contains 13 residues.

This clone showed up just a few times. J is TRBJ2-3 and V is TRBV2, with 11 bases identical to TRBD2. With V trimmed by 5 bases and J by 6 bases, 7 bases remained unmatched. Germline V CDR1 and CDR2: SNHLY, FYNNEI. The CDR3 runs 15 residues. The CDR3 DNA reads TGTGCCAGCAGTCCCACTAGCGGGGGAGCCGATACGCAGTATTTT. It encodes CASSPTSGGADTQYF.

CDR3 sequence: CSVRTGEDTGELFF. The CDR3 DNA reads TGCAGCGTTAGGACAGGGGAGGACACCGGGGAGCTGTTTTTT. The J gene is TRBJ2-2, the V gene TRBV29-1, with 9 bases fitting TRBD1. Germline V gene sequence: CDR1 SQVTM, CDR2 ANQGSEA. The CDR3 extends over 14 amino acids. V shed 5 bases and J 3 bases; nucleotides not matched to a gene: 4.

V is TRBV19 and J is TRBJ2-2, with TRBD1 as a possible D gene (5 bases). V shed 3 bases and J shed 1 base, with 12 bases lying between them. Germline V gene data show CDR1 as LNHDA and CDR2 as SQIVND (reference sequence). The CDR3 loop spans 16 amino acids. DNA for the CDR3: TGTGCCAGTAGTATTTGGGGCGAAGGGAACACCGGGGAGCTGTTTTTT. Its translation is CASSIWGEGNTGELFF.

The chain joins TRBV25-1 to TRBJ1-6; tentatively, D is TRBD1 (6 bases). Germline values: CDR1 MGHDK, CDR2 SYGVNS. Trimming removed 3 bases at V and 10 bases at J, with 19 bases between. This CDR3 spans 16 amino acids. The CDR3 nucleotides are TGTGCCAGCAGTGATAGGGGGGGTGCGGAAAAATCACCCCTCCACTTT. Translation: CASSDRGGAEKSPLHF.

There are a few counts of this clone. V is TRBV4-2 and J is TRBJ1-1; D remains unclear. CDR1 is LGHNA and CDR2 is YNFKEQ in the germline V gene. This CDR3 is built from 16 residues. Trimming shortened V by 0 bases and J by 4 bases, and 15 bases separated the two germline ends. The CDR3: CASSQDWEGWGTEAFF. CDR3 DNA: TGTGCCAGCAGCCAAGATTGGGAGGGTTGGGGCACTGAAGCTTTCTTT.

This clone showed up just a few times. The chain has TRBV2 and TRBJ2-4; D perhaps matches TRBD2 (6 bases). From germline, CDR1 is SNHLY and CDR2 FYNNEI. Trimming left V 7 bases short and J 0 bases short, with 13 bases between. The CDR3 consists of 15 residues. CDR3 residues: CASKGDFLAKNIQYF. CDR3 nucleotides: TGTGCCAGCAAAGGGGACTTCCTAGCCAAAAACATTCAGTACTTC. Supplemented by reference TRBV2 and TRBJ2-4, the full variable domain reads EPEVTQTPSHQVTQMGQEVILRCVPISNHLYFYWYRQILGQKVEFLVSFYNNEISEKSEIFDDQFSVERPDGSNFTLKIRSTKLEDSAMYFCASKGDFLAKNIQYFGAGTRLSVL.

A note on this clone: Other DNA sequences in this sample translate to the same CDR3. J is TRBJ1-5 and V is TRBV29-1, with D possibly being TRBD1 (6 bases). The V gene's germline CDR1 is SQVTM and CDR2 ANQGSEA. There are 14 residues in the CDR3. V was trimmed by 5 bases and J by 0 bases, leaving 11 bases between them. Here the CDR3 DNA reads TGCAGCGTTAGGACAGAAAATAGCAATCAGCCCCAGCATTTT. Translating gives CSVRTENSNQPQHF. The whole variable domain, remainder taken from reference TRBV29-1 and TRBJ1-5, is SAVISQKPSRDICQRGTSLTIQCQVDSQVTMMFWYRQQPGQSLTLIATANQGSEATYESGFVIDKFPISRPNLTFSTLTVSNMSPEDSSIYLCSVRTENSNQPQHFGDGTRLSIL.

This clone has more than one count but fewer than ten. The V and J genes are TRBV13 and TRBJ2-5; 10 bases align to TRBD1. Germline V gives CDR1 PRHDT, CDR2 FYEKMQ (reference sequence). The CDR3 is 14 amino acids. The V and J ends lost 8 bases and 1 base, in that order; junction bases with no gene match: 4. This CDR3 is CASSRDRGQETQYF. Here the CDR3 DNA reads TGTGCCAGCTCCCGGGACAGGGGCCAAGAGACCCAGTACTTC.

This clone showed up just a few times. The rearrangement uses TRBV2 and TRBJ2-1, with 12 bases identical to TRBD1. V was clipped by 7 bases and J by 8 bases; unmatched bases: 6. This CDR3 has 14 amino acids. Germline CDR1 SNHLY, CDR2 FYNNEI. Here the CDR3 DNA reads TGTGCCAGCAACCGGGACAGGGGGCTTGATGAGCAGTTCTTC. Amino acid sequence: CASNRDRGLDEQFF.

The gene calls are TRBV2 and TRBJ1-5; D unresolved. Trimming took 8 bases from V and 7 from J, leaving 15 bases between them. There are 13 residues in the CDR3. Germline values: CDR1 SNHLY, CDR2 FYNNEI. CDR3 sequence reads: CASLWTAGQPQHF. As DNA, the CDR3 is TGTGCCAGCCTTTGGACGGCGGGGCAGCCCCAGCATTTT.

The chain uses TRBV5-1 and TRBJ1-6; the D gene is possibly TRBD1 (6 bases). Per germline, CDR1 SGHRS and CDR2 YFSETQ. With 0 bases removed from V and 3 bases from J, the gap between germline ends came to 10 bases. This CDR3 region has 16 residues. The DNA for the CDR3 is TGCGCCAGCAGCTTGGGGGGGGGCGACTATAATTCACCCCTCCACTTT. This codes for CASSLGGGDYNSPLHF.

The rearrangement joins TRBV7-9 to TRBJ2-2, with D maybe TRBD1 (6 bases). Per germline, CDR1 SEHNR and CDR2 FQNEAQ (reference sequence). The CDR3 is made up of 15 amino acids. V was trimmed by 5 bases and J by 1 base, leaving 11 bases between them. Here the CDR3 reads CASSPGQQNTGELFF. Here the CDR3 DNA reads TGTGCCAGCAGCCCGGGACAACAGAACACCGGGGAGCTGTTTTTT.

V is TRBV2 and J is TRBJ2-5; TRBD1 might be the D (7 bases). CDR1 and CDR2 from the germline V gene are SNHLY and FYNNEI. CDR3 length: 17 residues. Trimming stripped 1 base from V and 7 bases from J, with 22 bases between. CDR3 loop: CASSEGAVTGNGGTQYF. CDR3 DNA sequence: TGTGCCAGCAGTGAAGGGGCTGTGACAGGGAACGGGGGGACCCAGTACTTC.

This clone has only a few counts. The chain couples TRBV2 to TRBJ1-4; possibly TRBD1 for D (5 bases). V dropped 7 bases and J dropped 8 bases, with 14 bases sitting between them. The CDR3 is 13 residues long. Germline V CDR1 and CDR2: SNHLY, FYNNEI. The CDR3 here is CASTDTEGEKLFF. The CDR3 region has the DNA TGTGCCAGCACTGATACGGAGGGGGAAAAACTGTTTTTT.

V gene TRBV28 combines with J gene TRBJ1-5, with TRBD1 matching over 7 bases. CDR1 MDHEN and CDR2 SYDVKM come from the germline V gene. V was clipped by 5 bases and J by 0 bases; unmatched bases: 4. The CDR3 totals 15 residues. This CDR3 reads CASSPGGVSNQPQHF. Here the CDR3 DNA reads TGTGCCAGCAGTCCAGGGGGAGTTAGCAATCAGCCCCAGCATTTT.

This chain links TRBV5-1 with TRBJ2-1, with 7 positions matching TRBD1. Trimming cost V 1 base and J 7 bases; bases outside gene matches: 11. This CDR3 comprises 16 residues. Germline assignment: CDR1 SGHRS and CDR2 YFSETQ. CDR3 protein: CASSLTGDRAVNEQFF. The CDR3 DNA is TGCGCCAGCAGCTTGACGGGCGACAGGGCGGTTAATGAGCAGTTCTTC.